This T cell receptor beta chain was identified in a study of T cells in women clearing cervical HPV infection. Study summary: Women with histologically confirmed HPV16-related CIN3 or worse, 2 with invasive cancer, served as cases.

Assay: immunoSEQ multiplex PCR; the TCRdb copy retains only in-frame clones and omits some. The sample holds about 45,000 clones. This CDR3 is 15 amino acids long. The germline gives CDR1 SGHDT, CDR2 YYEEEE. The ends lost 4 bases at V and 5 bases at J; junction bases unmatched: 8. In regard to this clone: The read gets to within 3 residues of the CDR3 end, and the germline J gene fills in the rest.

Sequenced input: blood buffy coat. The sequence came from a woman between 18 and 75 years old with a cervical HPV16 infection that either progressed to CIN3+ or cleared (not recorded which). This sequence joins TRBV5-6 and TRBJ2-5, with TRBD1 identical over 10 bases. The CDR3 bases that were read are TGTGCCAGCAGCACGACAGGGGGCGCATGGGAGACC. It is translated as CASSTTGGAWET. The CDR3 in full is CASSTTGGAWETQYF. Combining the CDR3 with reference TRBV5-6 and TRBJ2-5 gives the whole variable domain DAGVTQSPTHLIKTRGQQVTLRCSPKSGHDTVSWYQQALGQGPQFIFQYYEEEERQRGNFPDRFSGHQFPNYSSELNVNALLLGDSALYLCASSTTGGAWETQYFGPGTRLLVL.